A single sample gave rise to the 26 T cell receptor beta chains below, sequenced in a study of T cells in Graves' hyperthyroidism and ophthalmopathy. The investigators amplified TCR beta CDR3 regions from RNA transcripts. TCR CDR3 underwent first-round RT-PCR with the HTBI primer set. MiXCR was run by TCRdb on the multiplex PCR reads, yielding one entry per CDR3 protein. The sample comprises nearly 600,000 distinct CDR3 sequences, over 11% of which are singletons, and around 5.4% rests with the top ten. Sequences were obtained from blood. The source of these receptors is a woman aged 30 to 39 with Graves' hyperthyroidism that later progressed to Graves' ophthalmopathy.

This clonotype was seen ten or more times. The CDR3 sequence is CASSSRTGYGPDTQYF. DNA for the CDR3: TGTGCCAGCAGCTCCCGGACAGGCTATGGCCCAGATACGCAGTATTTT. The chain carries TRBV11-2 and TRBJ2-3; 7 nucleotides line up with TRBD1. In germline, CDR1 is SGHAT, CDR2 FQNNGV. The CDR3 is 16 amino acids. J gave up 4 bases and V 4 bases, and 11 bases lay outside the gene matches.

This clonotype occurred a few times. CDR3 sequence (DNA): TGTGCCAGTAGTATATCGCCCGGGACACCCTACGAGCAGTACTTC. It codes for CASSISPGTPYEQYF. The chain carries TRBV19 and TRBJ2-7, with D possibly TRBD1 on 6 matching bases. Trimming took off 2 bases at V and 2 bases at J, with 13 bases between the two ends. This CDR3 spans 15 amino acids. Germline CDR1 reads LNHDA; CDR2 reads SQIVND (reference sequence).

This clonotype occurred many times. V gene TRBV28 combines with J gene TRBJ2-2; D gene uncertain. The CDR3 runs 13 residues. V was pared by 4 bases and J by 2 bases, with 5 bases between. From germline, CDR1 is MDHEN and CDR2 SYDVKM. The CDR3 sequence: CASSYDNTGELFF. DNA for the CDR3: TGTGCCAGCAGTTACGATAACACCGGGGAGCTGTTTTTT. Based on the CDR3 plus reference TRBV28 and TRBJ2-2, the full variable domain is DVKVTQSSRYLVKRTGEKVFLECVQDMDHENMFWYRQDPGLGLRLIYFSYDVKMKEKGDIPEGYSVSREKKERFSLILESASTNQTSMYLCASSYDNTGELFFGEGSRLTVL.

This sequence joins TRBV6-5 and TRBJ1-4; D may be TRBD1 (6 bases). V lost 2 bases, J lost 2 bases, and 12 bases lay in between. This CDR3 has 16 amino acids. Germline lookup yields CDR1 MNHEY and CDR2 SVGAGI. The CDR3 DNA sequence: TGTGCCAGCAGTTACGGGGGGCGATCGACTAATGAAAAACTGTTTTTT. Translated: CASSYGGRSTNEKLFF.

In this sample, this clonotype turned up a few times. The chain has TRBV13 and TRBJ2-1, with 7 positions matching TRBD2. This CDR3 contains 16 residues. The V gene's germline CDR1 is PRHDT and CDR2 FYEKMQ (reference sequence). J lost 2 bases, V lost 5 bases, and 9 bases had no gene match. Written as DNA, the CDR3 is TGTGCCAGCAGCCAAAGGCTTGGGACTACCTACAATGAGCAGTTCTTC. This sequence encodes CASSQRLGTTYNEQFF.

This clonotype occurred many times. The chain has TRBV28 and TRBJ2-2; D remains unclear. Germline V lookup: CDR1 MDHEN, CDR2 SYDVKM. The CDR3 length is 15 residues. Deletions cut 3 bases from V and 0 bases from J, with 8 bases between. This CDR3 is CASSLTPTNTGELFF. In DNA, the CDR3 is TGTGCCAGCAGTTTGACCCCTACGAACACCGGGGAGCTGTTTTTT. The complete variable domain, with remaining parts taken from reference TRBV28 and TRBJ2-2, reads DVKVTQSSRYLVKRTGEKVFLECVQDMDHENMFWYRQDPGLGLRLIYFSYDVKMKEKGDIPEGYSVSREKKERFSLILESASTNQTSMYLCASSLTPTNTGELFFGEGSRLTVL.

This clonotype was counted at least ten times. The rearrangement uses TRBV18 and TRBJ1-1; TRBD1 is a possible D gene (5 bases). The CDR3 is 13 residues long. In germline, CDR1 is KGHSH, CDR2 LQKENI. V shed 3 bases and J shed 7 bases, with 12 bases lying between them. The CDR3: CASSPGGVSEAFF. CDR3 coding DNA: TGTGCCAGCTCACCGGGGGGGGTGAGTGAAGCTTTCTTT.

The gene calls are TRBV19 and TRBJ1-5, with D possibly being TRBD1 (5 bases). Germline assignment: CDR1 LNHDA and CDR2 SQIVND (reference sequence). The V end lost 6 bases, the J end lost 0 bases, and 15 bases lay between the germline ends. This CDR3 contains 16 residues. In nucleotides, the CDR3 is TGTGCCAGTAGAACGACTGGGGGATATAGCAATCAGCCCCAGCATTTT. Translation: CASRTTGGYSNQPQHF.

This chain links TRBV7-2 with TRBJ2-1; 7 nucleotides agree with TRBD2. The CDR3 has 16 residues. Germline CDR1 is SGHTA and CDR2 is FQGNSA. The V and J ends lost 6 bases and 3 bases, in that order; junction bases with no gene match: 11. The CDR3 region is CASRPTSFRDYNEQFF. The DNA for the CDR3 is TGTGCCAGCAGGCCGACTAGCTTCAGGGACTACAATGAGCAGTTCTTC. The full variable domain, its missing parts supplied by reference TRBV7-2 and TRBJ2-1, is GAGVSQSPSNKVTEKGKDVELRCDPISGHTALYWYRQSLGQGLEFLIYFQGNSAPDKSGLPSDRFSAERTGGSVSTLTIQRTQQEDSAVYLCASRPTSFRDYNEQFFGPGTRLTVL.

This clonotype has ten or more counts. A junction boundary mismatches the germline segment, possibly from a read error. This rearrangement joins TRBV28 to TRBJ2-5; D remains ambiguous. Germline V gene data show CDR1 as MDHEN and CDR2 as SYDVKM. The CDR3 runs to 13 residues. CDR3 in amino acids: CASSPDLDTLSDF. The CDR3 DNA sequence: TGTGCCAGCAGTCCCGACCTCGATACGCTGTCGGACTTC.

Only a few counts were recorded for this clonotype. V is TRBV4-1 and J is TRBJ2-5, with D hard to call. The CDR3 has 15 amino acids. V was clipped by 4 bases and J by 3 bases, with 15 bases between them. Germline V gives CDR1 MGHRA, CDR2 YSYEKL. The CDR3 sequence is CASSLVILGEETQYF. CDR3 DNA sequence: TGCGCCAGCAGCCTCGTTATCCTAGGTGAAGAGACCCAGTACTTC.

This clonotype has ten or more counts. The chain recombines TRBV3-1 with TRBJ2-7; tentatively, D is TRBD2 (6 bases). Germline values: CDR1 LGHDT, CDR2 YNNKEL (reference sequence). The V gene lost 4 bases and the J gene lost 4 bases, with 14 bases spanning the gap. The CDR3 is made up of 14 amino acids. CDR3 sequence: CASSRSGGQYEQYF. The CDR3 DNA follows: TGTGCCAGCAGCCGCAGCGGAGGGCAATACGAGCAGTACTTC.

This sequence joins TRBV20-1 and TRBJ1-1; D is unresolved. CDR3 length: 13 amino acids. Germline-derived CDR1 and CDR2 are DFQATT and SNEGSKA (reference sequence). The CDR3 DNA follows: TGCGGGAGTATAGGGCCGTGGGGTTCTGAAGCTTTCTTT. The encoded protein is CGSIGPWGSEAFF.

There are a few counts of this clonotype. The rearrangement links TRBV6-5 to TRBJ2-7; 7 nucleotides align to TRBD1. Trimming removed 2 bases from V and 3 bases from J; junction bases left unmatched: 10. CDR1 MNHEY and CDR2 SVGAGI come from the germline V gene. CDR3 length equals 16 residues. CDR3 region: CASSYPYRDSHYEQYF. The CDR3 DNA reads as TGTGCCAGCAGTTACCCGTACCGGGACAGTCACTACGAGCAGTACTTC.

This clonotype was detected ten times or more. The rearrangement links TRBV19 to TRBJ2-6, with TRBD1 matching over 7 bases. This CDR3 is 16 amino acids long. V gave up 5 bases and J gave up 2 bases; unmatched junction bases: 6. Germline V gene sequence: CDR1 LNHDA, CDR2 SQIVND (reference sequence). CDR3 nucleotide sequence: TGTGCCAGTAGTCGGGCACAGGGGACTGGGGCCAACGTCCTGACTTTC. Translation gives CASSRAQGTGANVLTF.

This clonotype was seen at least ten times. The V call is TRBV7-9, the J call TRBJ1-4; D unclear. V gave up 5 bases and J gave up 3 bases, with 19 bases separating them. CDR3 length: 17 amino acids. Germline V gene lookup returns CDR1 SEHNR and CDR2 FQNEAQ (reference sequence). The CDR3 loop reads CASSISPIWMANEKLFF. The CDR3 bases are TGTGCCAGCAGCATTTCGCCAATATGGATGGCTAATGAAAAACTGTTTTTT.

This clonotype appeared many times. J is TRBJ2-5 and V is TRBV7-2; 7 bases are shared with TRBD2. This CDR3 is built from 12 residues. Germline values: CDR1 SGHTA, CDR2 FQGNSA. With 7 bases clipped from V and 3 bases from J, the junction kept 2 bases outside the gene matches. The CDR3 region has the DNA TGTGCCAGCAAGCGGGGTAAAGAGACCCAGTACTTC. Encoded protein: CASKRGKETQYF.

This chain joins TRBV19 and TRBJ2-1, with TRBD2 identical over 10 bases. Looked up from germline, CDR1 is LNHDA and CDR2 is SQIVND (reference sequence). The CDR3 spans 16 residues. The junction had 12 bases not matched to a gene; V was cut back by 5 bases and J by 8 bases. In DNA, the CDR3 is TGTGCCAGTAGTTCCTCCAGCGGGAGGGCCCTCCATGAGCAGTTCTTC. Residues: CASSSSSGRALHEQFF.

This clonotype was seen a handful of times. The J gene is TRBJ2-5, the V gene TRBV4-1; TRBD2 aligns across 11 bases. The CDR3 has 16 amino acids. Looked up from germline, CDR1 is MGHRA and CDR2 is YSYEKL. The V and J ends lost 4 bases and 3 bases, in that order; junction bases with no gene match: 7. The CDR3 loop reads CASSRRLAGPEETQYF. CDR3 coding DNA: TGCGCCAGCAGCCGGAGACTAGCGGGGCCAGAAGAGACCCAGTACTTC.

This clonotype turned up a few times. V gene TRBV15 combines with J gene TRBJ1-5, with D perhaps matching TRBD1 (5 bases). CDR1 and CDR2 (germline): LNHNV, YYDKDF (reference sequence). The CDR3 is made up of 18 amino acids. Trimming removed 5 bases at V and 2 bases at J, with 22 bases between. The CDR3 spells CATSPAFYRGGGNQPQHF. As DNA, the CDR3 is TGTGCCACCAGCCCAGCATTTTATAGGGGTGGGGGCAATCAGCCCCAGCATTTT.

This clonotype was picked up many times. The chain joins TRBV5-5 to TRBJ2-6, with D unresolved. Per the germline V gene, CDR1 is SGHKS and CDR2 is YYEKEE (reference sequence). The V gene lost 1 base and the J gene lost 0 bases, with 11 bases spanning the gap. This CDR3 is built from 17 residues. The CDR3 nucleotides are TGTGCCAGCAGCTTGAGAGCAGCTAACTCTGGGGCCAACGTCCTGACTTTC. It specifies CASSLRAANSGANVLTF.

This clonotype was recorded at least ten times. The chain has TRBV20-1 and TRBJ2-3; possibly TRBD2 for D (5 bases). The CDR3 is made up of 12 amino acids. Between the trimmed V and J ends, which lost 6 bases and 2 bases, there was a span of 9 bases. Germline V gene lookup returns CDR1 DFQATT and CDR2 SNEGSKA (reference sequence). The CDR3 nucleotides are TGCAGTGCGCTGAGGGCCACAGATACGCAGTATTTT. Translating gives CSALRATDTQYF.

V and J are TRBV28 and TRBJ1-1; 9 positions agree with TRBD1. The CDR3 spans 15 residues. V shed 3 bases and J 11 bases; nucleotides not matched to a gene: 13. Germline CDR1 is MDHEN and CDR2 is SYDVKM. This CDR3 is CASSLFTIGTGTAFF. For the CDR3, the DNA is TGTGCCAGCAGTTTGTTCACTATCGGGACAGGGACTGCTTTCTTT.

This clonotype was seen ten or more times. This chain uses TRBV11-3 with TRBJ1-6; 8 nucleotides line up with TRBD1. From germline, CDR1 is SGHNT and CDR2 YENEEA. The V segment lost 4 bases and the J segment 8 bases; nucleotides outside the gene matches: 7. CDR3 size: 15 residues. CDR3: CASSSKTGAYSPLHF. CDR3 DNA sequence: TGTGCCAGCAGCTCGAAGACAGGGGCTTATTCACCCCTCCACTTT.

About this clonotype: This could be a read error, since a much larger clone is one nucleotide away. V and J are TRBV24-1 and TRBJ1-1; D not certain. CDR1 is KGHDR, CDR2 SFDVKD, per germline. CDR3 length: 13 amino acids. Here the CDR3 reads CATSDGLNTEGFF. DNA for the CDR3: TGTGCCACCAGTGATGGACTGAACACTGAAGGTTTCTTT.

This clonotype was counted at least ten times. The chain carries TRBV29-1 and TRBJ1-1, with D maybe TRBD1 (6 bases). This CDR3 spans 14 amino acids. Per the germline V gene, CDR1 is SQVTM and CDR2 is ANQGSEA. V was cut by 2 bases and J by 12 bases, with 22 bases left in between. This chain's CDR3 is CSVENSRRGGGSFF. Here the CDR3 DNA reads TGCAGCGTTGAAAATTCCAGGAGGGGGGGGGGATCTTTCTTT.